This TCR beta chain is from a study of T cell repertoires in cytomegalovirus infection. Points from the study as a whole: Totalled public TCR beta family frequency picked out people who carried CMV plus the relevant HLA.

Via MiXCR, TCRdb re-called the reads, giving one row per CDR3 protein. The profile shows approximately 170,000 distinct CDR3 sequences, approximately 15% of them singletons. This clonotype was observed many times. Its antigen is currently unknown. CDR1 and CDR2 (germline): SGHDT, YYEEEE. Losses at the gene ends were 1 base for V and 3 bases for J; bases not matched to a gene: 3. The CDR3 loop spans 14 amino acids. The TCR was taken from a human donor in good health (CMV status not recorded). Some clones in this sample may be carry-over from other donors' samples. The V call is TRBV5-6, the J call TRBJ1-1; TRBD1 matches at 7 bases. The sequencing input was PBMCs. CDR3 in amino acids: CASSLRGGYTEAFF. CDR3 nucleotide sequence: TGTGCCAGCAGCTTGAGAGGGGGCTACACTGAAGCTTTCTTT.